This T cell receptor beta chain came from a study of early T cells in non-severe SARS-CoV-2 infection. On the study more broadly: Sequencing of bulk RNA from unsorted whole blood was done, without chain pairing. Findings and limits, study-wide: Matching with VDJdb favored anti-spike CD8 responses (missing private and CD4 specificities).

This clonotype is medium-sized (0.01 to 0.1%) in the sample. Its antigen remains unidentified. Researchers tagged individual cDNA molecules with unique molecular identifiers. One entry per CDR3 protein, called by TCRdb with MiXCR from the 5' RACE reads. Among approximately 42,000 distinct CDR3 sequences, 6.1% were seen once, and the ten largest hold around 12%. Deletions cut 8 bases from V and 5 bases from J, with 18 bases between. The CDR3 runs to 14 residues. Germline V CDR1 and CDR2: MNHNY, SVGAGI (reference sequence). This chain uses TRBV6-6 with TRBJ2-5; unclear D gene. The TCR sequence derives from an adult who was a healthcare worker with PCR-confirmed SARS-CoV-2 infection or an uninfected control (not recorded which). Material for sequencing was whole blood. The DNA of the CDR3 is TGTGCCAGCCGTGGCAGTGCCCAAATGGAGACCCAGTACTTC. The encoded protein is CASRGSAQMETQYF.